The sequence of this TCR beta chain was determined in a study of Graves' ophthalmopathy and Graves' hyperthyroidism. This clonotype was detected a few times. V was pared by 0 bases and J by 4 bases, with 17 bases of the junction left unmatched. This CDR3 is 21 amino acids long. The germline CDR1 and CDR2 sequences are ENHRY and SYGVKD. Transcripts of RNA were the source for amplifying TCR beta CDR3 regions. In the first round, RT-PCR was carried out with HTBI primers, and a multiplex PCR formed the second round. In TCRdb, the multiplex PCR reads were re-called with MiXCR into one record per CDR3 protein. The repertoire includes hundreds of thousands of distinct CDR3 sequences, roughly two fifths of them detected once, and around 3.3% sits in the top ten.

The clonotype originates from an adult man with Graves' ophthalmopathy. Sequenced: peripheral blood. This chain links TRBV10-3 with TRBJ2-3; 12 bases are a match to TRBD1. The CDR3, as DNA: TGTGCCATCAGTGAGTCGTTGGGACAGGGGGCACCTAGCGGGAGTCCAGATACGCAGTATTTT. The encoded protein is CAISESLGQGAPSGSPDTQYF.